One sample yielded the 20 T cell receptor beta chains listed below, sequenced in a study of T cell repertoires in cytomegalovirus infection. Their antigen targets remain unknown. TCRdb passed the reads through MiXCR, listing each CDR3 protein once. Among about 830,000 distinct CDR3 sequences listed, around a third were seen once. The sample consisted of cultured CD8+ T cells from PBMCs, taken from culture after CMV antigen stimulation. Receptors were obtained from a human donor in good health (CMV status not recorded). Some clones in this sample may be carry-over from other donors' samples.

The chain employs TRBV7-2 and TRBJ2-2, with 13 bases that match TRBD2. The trim removed 1 base at V and 7 bases at J, leaving 9 bases unmatched. The germline gives CDR1 SGHTA, CDR2 FQGNSA. CDR3 size: 18 residues. CDR3: CASSLGPGLAGRDGELFF. The CDR3 coding sequence is TGTGCCAGCAGCTTAGGTCCGGGACTAGCGGGGCGGGACGGGGAGCTGTTTTTT.

This chain joins TRBV27 and TRBJ2-1; 12 bases are shared with TRBD2. V lost 7 bases to trimming and J lost 2 bases; unmatched junction nucleotides: 6. The CDR3 spans 16 residues. CDR1 MNHEY and CDR2 SMNVEV come from the germline V gene (reference sequence). This chain's CDR3 is CASTTLAGGPYNEQFF. CDR3 nucleotide sequence: TGTGCCAGCACCACACTAGCGGGGGGTCCCTACAATGAGCAGTTCTTC.

V and J are TRBV15 and TRBJ2-1, with TRBD1 identical over 9 bases. Germline CDR1 and CDR2: LNHNV and YYDKDF (reference sequence). J gave up 12 bases and V 4 bases, and 10 bases lay outside the gene matches. There are 14 residues in the CDR3. Written as DNA, the CDR3 is TGTGCCACCAGCAATACCGACAGGGGGGTTCGGCAGTTCTTC. Its protein product is CATSNTDRGVRQFF.

This chain joins TRBV7-6 and TRBJ1-1; D remains unclear. V was pared by 1 base and J by 3 bases, with 12 bases between. The CDR3 is made up of 15 amino acids. Germline V lookup: CDR1 SGHVS, CDR2 FNYEAQ. The CDR3 spells CASSLGPREYTEAFF. The CDR3 DNA follows: TGTGCCAGCAGCTTAGGGCCTAGAGAATACACTGAAGCTTTCTTT. Full variable domain (outside the CDR3, taken from reference TRBV7-6 and TRBJ1-1): GAGVSQSPRYKVTKRGQDVALRCDPISGHVSLYWYRQALGQGPEFLTYFNYEAQQDKSGLPNDRFSAERPEGSISTLTIQRTEQRDSAMYRCASSLGPREYTEAFFGQGTRLTVV.

The rearrangement links TRBV2 to TRBJ2-7, with TRBD2 matching 14 bases. This CDR3 comprises 19 residues. Losses at the gene ends were 6 bases for V and 3 bases for J; bases not matched to a gene: 16. In germline, CDR1 is SNHLY, CDR2 FYNNEI. The CDR3 sequence: CASSGGLAGGAITFYEQYF. Here the CDR3 DNA reads TGTGCCAGCAGCGGCGGACTAGCGGGGGGCGCAATCACCTTCTACGAGCAGTACTTC.

This chain uses TRBV6-2 or TRBV6-3 with TRBJ2-7, with TRBD1 matching 7 bases. Germline lookup yields CDR1 MNHEY and CDR2 SVGEGT. The ends lost 5 bases at V and 7 bases at J; junction bases unmatched: 11. This CDR3 region has 14 residues. This CDR3 reads CASSLEGQLNEQYV. In DNA form, the CDR3 reads TGTGCCAGCAGTCTAGAGGGACAGCTGAATGAGCAGTACGTC.

V is TRBV2 and J is TRBJ2-6; no definite D call. Germline CDR1 and CDR2: SNHLY and FYNNEI. V lost 3 bases, J lost 0 bases, and 6 bases lay in between. This CDR3 has 15 amino acids. CDR3 nucleotide sequence: TGTGCCAGCAGTGATGTAACCTCTGGGGCCAACGTCCTGACTTTC. It is translated as CASSDVTSGANVLTF.

The count of this clonotype is one. This chain joins TRBV7-9 and TRBJ1-4; D call uncertain. Germline-derived CDR1 and CDR2 are SEHNR and FQNEAQ (reference sequence). CDR3 length equals 14 residues. The V end lost 6 bases, the J end lost 1 base, and 9 bases lay between the germline ends. CDR3 sequence: CASRKGGTNEKLFF. CDR3 nucleotide sequence: TGTGCCAGCAGGAAGGGTGGAACTAATGAAAAACTGTTTTTT.

This chain connects TRBV7-2 to TRBJ1-2; tentative D call: TRBD1 (6 bases). There are 14 residues in the CDR3. V lost 3 bases, J lost 5 bases, and 13 bases lay in between. Germline CDR1 reads SGHTA; CDR2 reads FQGNSA. Here the CDR3 reads CASSFGTPFYGYTF. Here the CDR3 DNA reads TGTGCCAGCAGCTTCGGGACACCTTTTTATGGCTACACCTTC.

The sample holds a few counts of this clonotype. This chain connects TRBV7-8 to TRBJ2-7, with 7 bases that match TRBD2. The CDR3 loop spans 14 amino acids. Germline CDR1 SGHVS, CDR2 FQNEAQ. V lost 2 bases, J lost 4 bases, and 5 bases stayed unmatched. The chain's CDR3 is CASSLPGRAYEQYF. CDR3 coding DNA: TGTGCCAGCAGCTTACCGGGGAGGGCTTACGAGCAGTACTTC.

This clonotype appeared a few times. The chain is built from TRBV7-2 and TRBJ1-2; D perhaps matches TRBD1 (5 bases). The V end was cut by 1 base, the J end by 8 bases, with 11 bases between. CDR1 SGHTA and CDR2 FQGNSA come from the germline V gene. The CDR3 length is 13 residues. CDR3 amino acids: CASSLGGGEGYTF. DNA for the CDR3: TGTGCCAGCAGCTTAGGTGGAGGGGAAGGCTACACCTTC.

This clonotype occurred a few times. The chain uses TRBV6-1 and TRBJ1-2, with a possible D match to TRBD1 (5 bases). V lost 10 bases, J lost 3 bases, and 21 bases lay in between. The CDR3 length is 15 residues. Germline loops: CDR1 MNHNS, CDR2 SASEGT. The CDR3: CATTSPGEGDYGYTF. The CDR3 DNA follows: TGTGCCACCACTTCCCCTGGGGAAGGGGACTATGGCTACACCTTC.

This clonotype was counted a few times. The chain combines TRBV6-1 with TRBJ1-2; TRBD1 matches at 11 bases. Looked up from germline, CDR1 is MNHNS and CDR2 is SASEGT. The CDR3 consists of 16 residues. With V trimmed by 0 bases and J by 7 bases, 7 bases remained unmatched. The CDR3 DNA follows: TGTGCCAGCAGTGAAGCTGCAGGACAGGGGGCCCGTGGCTACACCTTC. Its translation is CASSEAAGQGARGYTF.

Comment on this clonotype: A much larger clone differs from this one at a single base, so this may be a read error. V gene TRBV7-6 combines with J gene TRBJ1-1, with a weak D call TRBD1 (6 bases). Trimming removed 3 bases from V and 5 bases from J, with 16 bases in between. This CDR3 region has 15 residues. CDR1 is SGHVS and CDR2 is FNYEAQ in the germline V gene. For the CDR3, the DNA is TGTGCCAGCAGCTTCGGCAGGGACATAATGACTGAAGCTTTCTTT. Residues: CASSFGRDIMTEAFF.

The chain has TRBV15 and TRBJ2-3; TRBD2 is a possible D gene (7 bases). In germline, CDR1 is LNHNV, CDR2 YYDKDF (reference sequence). This CDR3 comprises 14 residues. Trimming removed 3 bases at V and 6 bases at J, with 13 bases between. CDR3 amino acids: CATSSAGRGDTQYF. For the CDR3, the DNA is TGTGCCACCAGCAGTGCGGGGAGGGGGGATACGCAGTATTTT.

This clonotype appeared a few times. The chain links TRBV4-3 to TRBJ2-5, with TRBD1 matching 12 bases. V lost 4 bases to trimming and J lost 2 bases; unmatched junction nucleotides: 2. CDR1 and CDR2 from the germline V gene are LGHNA and YSLEER. This CDR3 contains 15 residues. The CDR3: CASSRDRGQQETQYF. The CDR3 DNA is TGCGCCAGCAGCCGGGACAGGGGGCAGCAAGAGACCCAGTACTTC.

This clonotype was counted between two and nine times. V and J are TRBV27 and TRBJ1-1, with D unresolved. V was pared by 5 bases and J by 6 bases, with 16 bases between. This CDR3 is built from 14 residues. Looked up from germline, CDR1 is MNHEY and CDR2 is SMNVEV (reference sequence). The CDR3, as DNA: TGTGCCAGCAGTATTAAGAAGGGATTCCCTGAAGCTTTCTTT. It yields the protein CASSIKKGFPEAFF.

V gene TRBV11-1 combines with J gene TRBJ2-4, with D possibly matching TRBD1 (5 bases). Trimming stripped 2 bases from V and 6 bases from J, with 8 bases between. This CDR3 has 13 residues. Germline CDR1 is SGHAT and CDR2 is FQDESV (reference sequence). This CDR3 is CASSLLQGNIQYF. CDR3 bases: TGTGCCAGCAGCTTATTGCAGGGAAACATTCAGTACTTC.

This clonotype was seen a few times. The chain employs TRBV27 and TRBJ1-1; D is undetermined. The germline V and J ends were trimmed by 2 bases and 7 bases, with 14 bases remaining between them. CDR3 size: 14 residues. Germline CDR1 and CDR2: MNHEY and SMNVEV (reference sequence). CDR3 sequence reads: CASSLRGGRGEAFF. The CDR3 DNA follows: TGTGCCAGCAGTTTACGGGGTGGCCGAGGTGAAGCTTTCTTT.

This clonotype occurred a few times. This rearrangement joins TRBV7-6 to TRBJ1-4; D ambiguous. There are 15 residues in the CDR3. V was trimmed by 5 bases and J by 7 bases, leaving 17 bases between them. Germline V lookup: CDR1 SGHVS, CDR2 FNYEAQ. The CDR3 is CASSPPGLMVEKLFF. The CDR3 DNA reads TGTGCCAGCAGCCCACCCGGGCTCATGGTTGAAAAACTGTTTTTT.